These T cell receptor beta chains were read from a single sample in a study of tumor and adjacent non-tumor tissue in lung cancer. TCRdb independently ran MiXCR on the multiplex PCR reads; one entry per CDR3 protein. The profile shows approximately 100,000 distinct CDR3 sequences, roughly 74% of them singletons. The specimen was lung tumor tissue. These receptors were collected from a woman aged 55-70 years with non-small cell lung cancer. Both conserved end residues are part of each CDR3. A D gene is named only where the DNA matches it firmly. For some rows the clone size is stated as once, few or many, or as a class when expanded; others skip it.

V: TRBV20-1; length: 14; J: TRBJ1-5; size: NA; D: NA; CDR3: CNAVPGDINQPQHF; DNA: TGCAATGCTGTACCCGGGGATATCAATCAGCCACAGCATTTT
V: TRBV19; length: 15; J: TRBJ2-1; size: many; D: TRBD2; CDR3: CASSIASGANNEQFF; DNA: TGTGCCAGTAGTATCGCTAGCGGGGCGAACAATGAGCAGTTCTTC
V: TRBV20-1; length: 19; J: TRBJ1-4; size: NA; D: NA; CDR3: CSVRFWEPGGGANNEKLFF; DNA: TGCAGTGTTAGATTTTGGGAGCCCGGGGGGGGCGCAAATAATGAAAAACTGTTTTTT
V: TRBV4-1; length: 17; J: TRBJ2-1; size: NA; D: TRBD2; CDR3: CASSQNRAGGLPETQFF; DNA: TGCGCCAGCAGTCAAAATAGGGCGGGGGGGCTGCCCGAGACCCAGTTCTTC
V: TRBV11-3; length: 15; J: TRBJ2-7; size: NA; D: NA; CDR3: CASRLRTGRSYEQYF; DNA: TGTGCCAGCCGCTTAAGGACCGGGAGATCCTACGAGCAGTACTTC
V: TRBV6-5; length: 12; J: TRBJ1-2; size: many; D: TRBD1; CDR3: CASSEQGNGYTF; DNA: TGTGCCAGCAGCGAACAGGGGAATGGCTACACCTTC
V: TRBV14; length: 14; J: TRBJ1-1; size: NA; D: NA; CDR3: CASSRDGTNTEAFF; DNA: TGTGCCAGCAGCCGCGATGGGACGAACACTGAAGCTTTCTTT
V: TRBV12-3/TRBV12-4; length: 15; J: TRBJ2-5; size: NA; D: TRBD2; CDR3: CDSSPDGGSWESQYF; DNA: TGTGACAGCAGTCCCGACGGCGGGAGTTGGGAGAGCCAGTACTTC
V: TRBV12-3/TRBV12-4; length: 16; J: TRBJ2-4; size: NA; D: NA; CDR3: CASGFGSGHAKNIQYF; DNA: TGTGCTAGCGGTTTTGGAAGCGGCCATGCTAAAAACATTCAGTACTTC
V: TRBV10-3; length: 14; J: TRBJ1-5; size: NA; D: NA; CDR3: CGIRPTGDGQLQHF; DNA: TGTGGCATCAGACCCACAGGAGACGGTCAGCTCCAGCATTTT
V: TRBV4-3; length: 16; J: TRBJ2-1; size: NA; D: NA; CDR3: CTSNQDRARTSNEHFF; DNA: TGCACCAGCAACCAAGATAGGGCTCGGACTTCTAATGAGCACTTCTTC
V: TRBV11-3; length: 17; J: TRBJ2-1; size: once; D: TRBD2; CDR3: CASTLELTSGNYNDQFF; DNA: TGTGCCAGCACCTTAGAGTTGACTAGCGGGAACTACAATGATCAGTTCTTC
V: TRBV6-1; length: 15; J: TRBJ1-3; size: NA; D: NA; CDR3: CVSSRGPTGGNTIYF; DNA: TGTGTCAGCAGTCGCGGACCAACTGGCGGAAACACCATATATTTT
V: TRBV6-5; length: 13; J: TRBJ2-1; size: NA; D: NA; CDR3: CARSYVRGDEQFF; DNA: TGTGCCAGAAGTTACGTAAGAGGGGACGAGCAGTTCTTC
V: TRBV11-2; length: 19; J: TRBJ2-3; size: NA; D: NA; CDR3: CASSLDPRRRGGGTDTQYF; DNA: TGTGCCAGCAGCTTAGATCCCCGGAGAAGGGGTGGTGGCACAGATACGCAGTATTTT
V: TRBV4-1; length: 14; J: TRBJ1-1; size: NA; D: TRBD1; CDR3: CASRQTQGANEAFF; DNA: TGCGCCAGCAGACAGACACAGGGGGCTAACGAAGCTTTCTTT
V: TRBV10-3; length: 19; J: TRBJ2-6; size: NA; D: TRBD1; CDR3: CAISEFPGQGSSGANVLTF; DNA: TGTGCCATCAGTGAGTTCCCGGGACAGGGAAGCTCTGGGGCCAACGTCCTGACTTTC
V: TRBV7-9; length: 17; J: TRBJ2-1; size: NA; D: TRBD1; CDR3: CASSLGTSATGVNEQFF; DNA: TGTGCCAGCAGCTTAGGCACCTCCGCGACAGGGGTCAATGAGCAGTTCTTC
V: TRBV5-4; length: 13; J: TRBJ2-3; size: NA; D: NA; CDR3: CASSLSGTETQYF; DNA: TGTGCCAGCAGCCTGAGCGGCACAGAAACGCAGTATTTT
V: TRBV12-3/TRBV12-4; length: 13; J: TRBJ2-4; size: NA; D: NA; CDR3: CVSSANGRNIQYF; DNA: TGTGTCAGCAGTGCTAACGGGAGAAACATTCAGTACTTC
V: TRBV5-5; length: 17; J: TRBJ2-3; size: NA; D: NA; CDR3: CASSLFNGNFETDMQYF; DNA: TGTGCCAGCAGCTTGTTCAACGGGAATTTTGAAACAGATATGCAGTATTTT
V: TRBV12-3/TRBV12-4; length: 14; J: TRBJ1-1; size: NA; D: NA; CDR3: CVSSLQGYNTDAFF; DNA: TGTGTCAGCAGTTTGCAGGGCTACAACACTGATGCTTTCTTT
V: TRBV20-1; length: 12; J: TRBJ1-5; size: NA; D: NA; CDR3: CSEQEGNQPQHF; DNA: TGCAGTGAACAGGAGGGAAATCAGCCCCAGCATTTT
V: TRBV28; length: 16; J: TRBJ2-7; size: NA; D: TRBD1; CDR3: CASNPPGQGRDYEEYF; DNA: TGTGCCAGCAACCCTCCGGGACAGGGTAGAGACTACGAGGAGTACTTC
V: TRBV11-3; length: 15; J: TRBJ2-7; size: NA; D: NA; CDR3: CASNLDPARSSEQYF; DNA: TGTGCCAGCAACTTAGATCCGGCTAGGTCGAGCGAGCAGTACTTC
V: TRBV6-2/TRBV6-3; length: 18; J: TRBJ2-1; size: many; D: NA; CDR3: CASSYSAQTGLLYNEQFF; DNA: TGTGCCAGCAGTTACTCTGCCCAGACAGGACTCCTTTACAATGAGCAGTTCTTC
V: TRBV20-1; length: 13; J: TRBJ1-1; size: many; D: TRBD1; CDR3: CSASDRVMTEAFF; DNA: TGCAGTGCTAGTGACAGGGTCATGACTGAAGCTTTCTTT
V: TRBV7-8; length: 13; J: TRBJ2-5; size: NA; D: NA; CDR3: CASSIGVKETQYF; DNA: TGTGCCAGCAGCATAGGAGTAAAAGAGACCCAGTATTTC
V: TRBV6-5; length: 12; J: TRBJ1-2; size: few; D: NA; CDR3: CASKGGDYGYTF; DNA: TGTGCCAGCAAAGGAGGGGACTATGGCTACACCTTC
V: TRBV20-1; length: 14; J: TRBJ1-2; size: NA; D: NA; CDR3: CSDRDRGSGNGYTF; DNA: TGCAGTGATAGAGATCGGGGGTCAGGGAATGGCTACACTTTC
V: TRBV6-2/TRBV6-3; length: 13; J: TRBJ2-1; size: NA; D: NA; CDR3: CASYYSEGVEHFF; DNA: TGTGCCAGCTATTACTCCGAGGGAGTTGAGCACTTCTTC
V: TRBV5-4; length: 16; J: TRBJ2-2; size: NA; D: NA; CDR3: CASSTGQKSNTGELFF; DNA: TGTGCCAGCAGCACCGGACAGAAATCGAACACCGGGGAGCTGTTTTTT
V: TRBV29-1; length: 13; J: TRBJ1-2; size: NA; D: NA; CDR3: CSVSKGRGEGYSF; DNA: TGCAGCGTTAGTAAGGGACGCGGAGAAGGCTACAGCTTC
V: TRBV10-3; length: 16; J: TRBJ2-3; size: few; D: TRBD2; CDR3: CAISGGTSGRGDTQYF; DNA: TGTGCCATCAGCGGTGGGACTAGCGGGAGAGGAGATACGCAGTATTTT
V: TRBV7-3; length: 14; J: TRBJ2-2; size: many; D: NA; CDR3: CASSPQRSSGELFF; DNA: TGTGCCAGCAGCCCCCAGAGGAGCTCCGGGGAGCTGTTTTTT
V: TRBV20-1; length: 18; J: TRBJ2-7; size: NA; D: TRBD2; CDR3: CSARPASGSPVGSYEQYF; DNA: TGCAGTGCGCGACCGGCTAGCGGGAGCCCTGTAGGCTCCTACGAGCAGTACTTC
V: TRBV4-2; length: 15; J: TRBJ2-1; size: NA; D: TRBD2; CDR3: CASSQRGTSRVEQFF; DNA: TGTGCTAGCAGCCAACGTGGGACTAGCCGAGTTGAGCAGTTCTTC
V: TRBV6-5; length: 15; J: TRBJ2-7; size: few; D: NA; CDR3: CASSYSNGVYHEQNF; DNA: TGTGCCAGTAGTTACTCTAACGGGGTTTACCACGAGCAGAACTTC
V: TRBV6-6; length: 13; J: TRBJ2-2; size: NA; D: NA; CDR3: CAGRTSNYGELFF; DNA: TGTGCCGGCAGAACAAGTAATTACGGGGAGCTGTTTTTT
V: TRBV6-2/TRBV6-3; length: 17; J: TRBJ1-5; size: NA; D: NA; CDR3: CASSLTRTGARDRPQHF; DNA: TGTGCCAGCAGTCTAACCCGGACGGGGGCGAGGGATCGGCCCCAGCATTTT
V: TRBV28; length: 16; J: TRBJ1-5; size: NA; D: NA; CDR3: CASSSLGTPGGQPQHF; DNA: TGTGCCAGCAGTTCCCTAGGGACCCCCGGGGGACAGCCCCAGCATTTT
V: TRBV6-2/TRBV6-3; length: 18; J: TRBJ2-1; size: NA; D: NA; CDR3: CASSYLLRQGQGIDEQFF; DNA: TGTGCCAGCAGTTACTTGCTCAGGCAAGGGCAGGGAATAGATGAGCAGTTCTTC
V: TRBV20-1; length: 14; J: TRBJ1-5; size: NA; D: TRBD1; CDR3: CSANSTGGGQSQHF; DNA: TGCAGTGCTAACTCAACAGGGGGCGGTCAGTCCCAGCATTTT